A selection of T cell receptor beta chains follows, all from one sample in a study of blood T cell repertoires in COVID-19. The protocol was immunoSEQ multiplex PCR, while the TCRdb copy is restricted to in-frame clones and leaves out a portion. The sample has about half a million clones, 88% seen once. The sequenced sample consisted of PBMCs or T cells enriched from blood (not recorded which). These receptors all come from a woman between 55 and 75 years old who had recovered from COVID-19. CDR3s include the opening cysteine and the closing phenylalanine or tryptophan. The D gene is left open where the match is weak. Size is stated for part of the rows, as once, few or many counts, or as a class when the clone is expanded.

>.|TRBV3-1/TRBV3-2|TRBJ1-2|.
TGTGCCAGCAGCCGACAGAACTATGGCTACACCTTC
CASSRQNYGYTF
>.|TRBV2|TRBJ2-5|.
TGTGCCAGCAGTTTAGGGGGGGGCGGCCAAGAGACCCAGTACTTC
CASSLGGGGQETQYF
>.|TRBV11-2|TRBJ1-5|.
TGTGCCAGCAGCTTAGACTCCTCGCAGCCCCAGCATTTT
CASSLDSSQPQHF
>.|TRBV19|TRBJ1-2|.
TGTGCCAGTAGCACAGGGAACTCCTATGGCTACACCTTC
CASSTGNSYGYTF
>.|TRBV6-6|TRBJ2-1|.
TGTGCCAGCAGTTACCCGCCCGGGACTGGGCATGAGCAGTTCTTC
CASSYPPGTGHEQFF
>.|TRBV4-1|TRBJ1-6|.
TGCGCCAGCACAACCATCGGGGAGGGTGTTTCACCCCTCCACTTT
CASTTIGEGVSPLHF
>.|TRBV15|TRBJ2-3|.
TGTGCCACCAGCAGAGTACGGGCAGATACGCAGTATTTT
CATSRVRADTQYF
>.|TRBV20-1|TRBJ2-7|.
TGCAGTGCTAGTTACAGGGACAACGAGCAGTACTTC
CSASYRDNEQYF
>.|TRBV4-2|TRBJ2-5|TRBD1
TGTGCCAGCAGCGGACAGGGGCCGTACCAAGAGACCCAGTACTTC
CASSGQGPYQETQYF
>.|TRBV28|TRBJ2-1|TRBD1
TGTGCCAGCAGTCTCCCGGGACAGGGCCAAAATGAGCAGTTCTTC
CASSLPGQGQNEQFF
>.|TRBV24-1|TRBJ2-6|TRBD1
TGTGCCACCAGTGATCACCCTACCGGACAGGACCTCGTCCTGACTTTC
CATSDHPTGQDLVLTF
>.|TRBV25-1|TRBJ1-3|.
TGTGCCAGCTCACAGAACTCTGGAAACACCATATATTTT
CASSQNSGNTIYF
>.|TRBV30|TRBJ1-2|.
TGTGCCTGGAGACACACGGGGACTTCTAACTATGGCTACACCTTC
CAWRHTGTSNYGYTF
>.|TRBV2|TRBJ2-2|TRBD2
TGTGCCAGCAGCAAAACTAGCGGGGGTATCGGGGAGCTGTTTTTT
CASSKTSGGIGELFF
>.|TRBV5-1|TRBJ1-4|.
TGCGCCAGCAGGCGCACAGCAGCAACTAATGAAAAACTGTTTTTT
CASRRTAATNEKLFF
>.|TRBV19|TRBJ1-1|.
TGTGCCAGTTACAGGGCTAGCGAAGCTTTCTTT
CASYRASEAFF
>.|TRBV10-3|TRBJ1-1|TRBD1
TGTGCCATCAGATCAGACAGGGGGAACACTGAAGCTTTCTTT
CAIRSDRGNTEAFF
>once|TRBV19|TRBJ1-5|.
TGTGCCAGTAGTCCCAGGGTAGTTTTTCAGCCCCAGCATTTT
CASSPRVVFQPQHF
>few|TRBV10-3|TRBJ1-5|.
TGTGCCATCAGTGAGGGACAGAACAATCAGCCCCAGCATTTT
CAISEGQNNQPQHF
>.|TRBV29-1|TRBJ1-4|.
TGCAGCGTTGAAGAGGGCACCGATGCAACTAATGAAAAACTGTTTTTT
CSVEEGTDATNEKLFF
>.|TRBV27|TRBJ2-6|TRBD2
TGTGCCAGCAGTTTGCTCGGGGGGGCCGGTGGGGCCAACGTCCTGACTTTC
CASSLLGGAGGANVLTF
>few|TRBV5-6|TRBJ1-2|TRBD1
TGTGCCAGCAGTTTAGGGGGCCTCTATGGCTACACCTTC
CASSLGGLYGYTF
>.|TRBV19|TRBJ2-6|.
TGTGCCAGTAGTATCCAGACTAACCTCATCTCTGGGGCCAACGTCCTGACTTTC
CASSIQTNLISGANVLTF
>.|TRBV7-9|TRBJ2-1|.
TGTGCCAGCAGCTTAGTACTAGTCACCTACAATGAGCAGTTCTTC
CASSLVLVTYNEQFF
>.|TRBV2|TRBJ1-1|TRBD1
TGTGCCAGCAGTGAACACAGGGGAGAAGCTTTCTTT
CASSEHRGEAFF
>.|TRBV5-5|TRBJ1-3|.
TGTGCCAGCAGTTACGGACAGATCTCTGGAAACACCATATATTTT
CASSYGQISGNTIYF
>once|TRBV5-1|TRBJ2-2|TRBD1
TGCGCCAGCAGCTTGGATGTCGGGACAGGGTACGCCGGGGAGCTGTTTTTT
CASSLDVGTGYAGELFF
>.|TRBV12-5|TRBJ1-1|.
TGTGCTAGTGCCCCTGACATGAACACTGAAGCTTTCTTT
CASAPDMNTEAFF
>.|TRBV10-2|TRBJ1-2|.
TGCGCCAGCAGTGCAGGGGATGGCTACACCTTC
CASSAGDGYTF
>.|TRBV27|TRBJ1-4|.
TGTGCCAGCAGTTTAGCGGGGGGCGTAGGTGAAAAACTGTTTTTT
CASSLAGGVGEKLFF
>once|TRBV5-5|TRBJ1-6|TRBD1
TGTGCCAGCTCAACCGGGACAGGGGTTAATAATTCACCCCTCCACTTT
CASSTGTGVNNSPLHF
>.|TRBV28|TRBJ1-4|TRBD1
TGTGCCAGCAGTTTATTGGGGACAGGGAATGAAAAACTGTTTTTT
CASSLLGTGNEKLFF
>once|TRBV2|TRBJ2-1|.
TGTGCCAGCAGGCGGGACGGTGGGAGCTCCTACAATGAGCAGTTCTTC
CASRRDGGSSYNEQFF
>.|TRBV12-3/TRBV12-4|TRBJ1-5|.
TGTGCCAGCAGCGGAAGGGAGCAGCCCCAGCATTTT
CASSGREQPQHF
>.|TRBV30|TRBJ1-6|TRBD1
TGTGCCTGGAGGGGGACAGGGCGCTTCTATAATTCACCCCTCCACTTT
CAWRGTGRFYNSPLHF
>.|TRBV7-2|TRBJ2-1|TRBD2
TGTGCCAGCAGCTTTCATCCCGGGGGGGCGAATGAGCAGTTCTTC
CASSFHPGGANEQFF
>.|TRBV10-2|TRBJ1-3|TRBD1
TGCGCCAGCAGGGGGACAGGCCCCTCTGGAAACACCATATATTTT
CASRGTGPSGNTIYF
>once|TRBV7-2|TRBJ1-2|.
TGTGCCAGCAGCTTAGCCAGGGGTCGAATGGGGAACTATGGCTACACCTTC
CASSLARGRMGNYGYTF
>few|TRBV29-1|TRBJ1-2|.
TGCAGCGTTCTGCGGAGGGACCGGAACTTC
CSVLRRDRNF
>.|TRBV4-1|TRBJ2-2|TRBD1
TGCGCCAGCAGCCATCGGCCGGGACAGGGTTCGAACACCGGGGAGCTGTTTTTT
CASSHRPGQGSNTGELFF
>.|TRBV5-1|TRBJ1-2|.
TGCGCCAGCAGCTTGGGGGGCGCCGACTATGGCTACACCTTC
CASSLGGADYGYTF
>.|TRBV5-1|TRBJ1-6|.
TGCGCCAGCAGCCCAGGGGTGGTGAGTTCACCCCTCCACTTT
CASSPGVVSSPLHF
>.|TRBV4-2|TRBJ1-5|.
TGTGCCAGCAGCCAAGAAGGTGGGGGCGGCAATCAGCCCCAGCATTTT
CASSQEGGGGNQPQHF
>.|TRBV5-4|TRBJ1-2|.
TGTGCCAGCAGCTCTAAGGACAGTTATGGCTACACCTTC
CASSSKDSYGYTF
>.|TRBV21-1|TRBJ2-7|.
TGTGCCAGCCGCCGGCTAGCGGAGGGCGACTACGAGCAGTACTTC
CASRRLAEGDYEQYF
>once|TRBV24-1|TRBJ2-4|TRBD1
TGTGCCACCAGTGATTCGGGACAGGGGGCAGCCATTCAGTACTTC
CATSDSGQGAAIQYF
>.|TRBV5-1|TRBJ2-5|TRBD1
TGCGCCAGCAGCCCAGGGACAGGGGACTGGTCGGAGACCCAGTACTTC
CASSPGTGDWSETQYF
>.|TRBV11-3|TRBJ1-4|.
TGTGCCAGCAGCTTGGGAGATGCAACTAATGAAAAACTGTTTTTT
CASSLGDATNEKLFF
>.|TRBV5-1|TRBJ1-2|.
TGCGCCAGCAGCTTCACCGGCGGGACCATTAATGGCTACACCTTC
CASSFTGGTINGYTF
>.|TRBV28|TRBJ1-5|.
TGTGCCAGCAGTCAAGCGGGGGGGACGCAGCCCCAGCATTTT
CASSQAGGTQPQHF
>.|TRBV15|TRBJ2-2|.
TGTGCCACCAGCAGAGAGAACTGGAACACCGGGGAGCTGTTTTTT
CATSRENWNTGELFF
>once|TRBV9|TRBJ2-2|TRBD1
TGTGCCAGCAGCGTAGATAAGGGACAGGGCAGCACCGGGGAGCTGTTTTTT
CASSVDKGQGSTGELFF
>.|TRBV5-5|TRBJ1-1|TRBD1
TGTGCCAGCAGCCCGACAGGGCCCTGGGCTTTCTTT
CASSPTGPWAFF
>once|TRBV7-6|TRBJ2-2|TRBD2
TGTGCCAGCACCTTGTGGGGGGGTTGGACCGGGGAGCTGTTTTTT
CASTLWGGWTGELFF
>once|TRBV10-3|TRBJ1-5|.
TGTGCCATAGGGGCATCAAATAGCAATCAGCCCCAGCATTTT
CAIGASNSNQPQHF